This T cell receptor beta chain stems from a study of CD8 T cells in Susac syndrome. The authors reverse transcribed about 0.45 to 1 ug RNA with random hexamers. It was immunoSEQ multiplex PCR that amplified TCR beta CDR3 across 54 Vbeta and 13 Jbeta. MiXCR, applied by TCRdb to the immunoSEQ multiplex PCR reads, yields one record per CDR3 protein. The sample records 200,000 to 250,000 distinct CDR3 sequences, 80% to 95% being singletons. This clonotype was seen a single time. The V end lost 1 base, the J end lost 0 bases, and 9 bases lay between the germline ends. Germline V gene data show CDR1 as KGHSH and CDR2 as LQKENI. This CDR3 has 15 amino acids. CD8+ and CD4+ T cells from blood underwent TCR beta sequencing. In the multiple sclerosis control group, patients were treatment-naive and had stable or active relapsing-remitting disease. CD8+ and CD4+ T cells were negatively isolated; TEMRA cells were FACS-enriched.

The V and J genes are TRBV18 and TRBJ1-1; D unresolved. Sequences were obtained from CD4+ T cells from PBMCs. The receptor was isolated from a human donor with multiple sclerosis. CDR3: CASSPQVVMNTEAFF. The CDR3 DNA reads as TGTGCCAGCTCACCACAAGTTGTTATGAACACTGAAGCTTTCTTT.